The 4 T cell receptor beta chains listed next were all sequenced from one sample in a study of neurological immune-mediated disorders. TCRdb ran MiXCR on the 5' RACE reads and lists one entry per CDR3 protein. The sample gives 20,000 to 30,000 distinct CDR3 sequences, 2% to 2.5% of which show up once; about 2.5% is in the top ten. Material: PBMCs. The receptors stem from a woman aged 50 to 60 with multiple sclerosis.

This clonotype was detected many times. The chain employs TRBV13 and TRBJ2-7; D unclear. The CDR3 totals 14 residues. V lost 2 bases and J 2 bases, leaving 10 bases between the germline ends. Germline CDR1 PRHDT, CDR2 FYEKMQ (reference sequence). The CDR3 protein is CASSLYEQTYEQYF. The CDR3 DNA reads as TGTGCCAGCAGCTTATACGAGCAGACCTACGAGCAGTACTTC. Full variable domain (missing parts from reference TRBV13 and TRBJ2-7): AAGVIQSPRHLIKEKRETATLKCYPIPRHDTVYWYQQGPGQDPQFLISFYEKMQSDKGSIPDRFSAQQFSDYHSELNMSSLELGDSALYFCASSLYEQTYEQYFGPGTRLTVT.

At least ten counts were recorded for this clonotype. The chain uses TRBV5-5 and TRBJ2-7; the D is unclear. Deletions cut 4 bases from V and 5 bases from J, with 13 bases between. Germline-derived CDR1 and CDR2 are SGHKS and YYEKEE (reference sequence). This CDR3 is built from 13 residues. CDR3 sequence: CASSPPGRDEQYF. Here the CDR3 DNA reads TGTGCCAGCAGCCCTCCCGGGCGCGACGAGCAGTACTTC.

This clonotype was recorded at least ten times. The chain uses TRBV12-3 or TRBV12-4 and TRBJ1-6, with a possible D match to TRBD1 (6 bases). The CDR3 has 13 amino acids. The germline V and J ends were trimmed by 6 bases and 12 bases, with 15 bases remaining between them. The DNA for the CDR3 is TGTGCCAGCAGCCGAAGCAGGGGAGTACCCCTCCACTTT. Protein product: CASSRSRGVPLHF.

In this sample, this clonotype turned up many times. The chain combines TRBV7-9 with TRBJ1-2; D gene unclear. Germline V gene data show CDR1 as SEHNR and CDR2 as FQNEAQ (reference sequence). The V and J ends lost 2 bases and 6 bases respectively, with 10 bases between them. The CDR3 length is 13 residues. CDR3 bases: TGTGCCAGCAGCTTAATATCTTTAGATGGCTACACCTTC. Protein sequence: CASSLISLDGYTF.